This entry describes one TCR beta chain. The antigen is not known. V lost 5 bases to trimming and J lost 4 bases; unmatched junction nucleotides: 4. Looked up from germline, CDR1 is ENHRY and CDR2 is SYGVKD. There are 13 residues in the CDR3. The data derive from a study of metastatic and nonmetastatic thyroid tumors. For the study at large: Repertoire comparison spanned blood and tumor or nodule tissue of malignant and benign thyroid patients. Study conclusions and caveats: Across blood and tumor, TCR beta diversity in malignant thyroid tumors was reportedly significantly higher than in benign nodules.

In the authors' workflow: The study built a papillary thyroid cancer distant-metastasis classifier from CDR3 differences across clinicopathological groups. TCRdb reanalyzed the PCR reads via MiXCR. For this entry, the V and J calls and clone size follow TCRdb and not the study's own pipeline. Seen here are 53,000 or so clones, 20% observed once, and the top ten hold more than 3.5%. No treatment of any kind had been given to any patient before thyroid surgery. Sequenced material: blood. The origin of this receptor is a female donor with papillary thyroid cancer or a benign thyroid nodule (not recorded which). Some clones in this sample may be carry-over from other donors' samples. The gene calls are TRBV10-3 and TRBJ1-1; 7 nucleotides line up with TRBD1. CDR3 nucleotide sequence: TGTGCCATCAGTCAGGGGGAGCGCACTGAAGCTTTCTTT. Translating it yields CAISQGERTEAFF.